One and the same sample provided the 8 T cell receptor beta chains below, sequenced in a study of naive and memory T cell subsets. Study-level points and caveats: Naive repertoires, especially CD8, held a few larger clonotypes, possibly memory cells re-expressing CD45RA.

What these receptors recognize is not known. An equimolar mix of two oligonucleotides served as the beta constant-region primer for TRBC1 and TRBC2. The ligated cDNA underwent four PCR rounds using SP2 and nested alpha and beta constant-region primers. One entry per CDR3 protein results from TCRdb running MiXCR on the UMI-ligation and nested PCR reads. The data show 85,000 to 130,000 distinct CDR3 sequences, with 13% to 15% seen just once and about 3% held by the top ten. Sequenced input: naive CD8+ T cells from blood. The receptor set was obtained from a human donor in good health.

This clonotype was seen ten or more times. V usage is TRBV6-5 and J usage is TRBJ2-2; 10 nucleotides line up with TRBD1. This CDR3 contains 17 residues. V shed 6 bases and J 5 bases; nucleotides not matched to a gene: 12. Germline loops: CDR1 MNHEY, CDR2 SVGAGI. CDR3 sequence reads: CASSLFGDRGSTGELFF. The CDR3 region has the DNA TGTGCCAGCAGCCTCTTCGGGGACAGGGGATCGACCGGGGAGCTGTTTTTT.

The V call is TRBV28, the J call TRBJ2-1, with a tentative D call TRBD2 (5 bases). This CDR3 comprises 12 residues. The germline V gene has CDR1 MDHEN and CDR2 SYDVKM. V was trimmed by 5 bases and J by 10 bases, leaving 12 bases between them. CDR3 residues: CASSLGNPEQFF. CDR3 sequence (DNA): TGTGCCAGCAGTCTCGGGAATCCAGAGCAGTTCTTC.

This clonotype came up a few times. The rearrangement joins TRBV5-4 to TRBJ2-7, with 8 positions matching TRBD1. The CDR3 length is 15 residues. Germline loops: CDR1 SGHNT, CDR2 YYREEE (reference sequence). The ends lost 3 bases at V and 7 bases at J; junction bases unmatched: 12. CDR3 in amino acids: CASSSYRGQGREQYF. CDR3 sequence (DNA): TGTGCCAGCAGCTCCTATCGCGGACAGGGAAGGGAGCAGTACTTC.

The chain is built from TRBV29-1 and TRBJ1-2; 8 bases agree with TRBD1. CDR1 is SQVTM, CDR2 ANQGSEA, per germline. V lost 4 bases to trimming and J lost 7 bases; unmatched junction nucleotides: 8. The CDR3 loop spans 13 amino acids. As DNA, the CDR3 is TGCAGCGTTGGACAGGGGAACCCTTTTGGCTACACCTTC. Its translation: CSVGQGNPFGYTF. The full variable domain, completed using reference TRBV29-1 and TRBJ1-2, is SAVISQKPSRDICQRGTSLTIQCQVDSQVTMMFWYRQQPGQSLTLIATANQGSEATYESGFVIDKFPISRPNLTFSTLTVSNMSPEDSSIYLCSVGQGNPFGYTFGSGTRLTVV.

V gene TRBV5-6 combines with J gene TRBJ2-7; D is undetermined. Germline-derived CDR1 and CDR2 are SGHDT and YYEEEE. CDR3 size: 13 residues. V dropped 3 bases and J dropped 5 bases, with 12 bases sitting between them. CDR3 nucleotide sequence: TGTGCCAGCAGCTATCCCTCGACCCACGAGCAGTACTTC. Translation gives CASSYPSTHEQYF.

This clonotype was seen ten or more times. The chain uses TRBV6-1 and TRBJ2-4; perhaps D is TRBD1 or TRBD2 (5 bases each). V was shortened by 3 bases and J by 1 base, with 10 bases between the two germline ends. The CDR3 runs 15 residues. In germline, CDR1 is MNHNS, CDR2 SASEGT. This CDR3 is CASSEGREAKNIQYF. As DNA, the CDR3 is TGTGCCAGCAGTGAGGGCAGGGAGGCCAAAAACATTCAGTACTTC.

The chain couples TRBV5-6 to TRBJ2-7; D is uncertain. The CDR3 has 15 amino acids. V was pared by 0 bases and J by 2 bases, with 12 bases between. Germline V gives CDR1 SGHDT, CDR2 YYEEEE. In DNA, the CDR3 is TGTGCCAGCAGCTTGGATCCGACTGCGCCCTACGAGCAGTACTTC. This encodes CASSLDPTAPYEQYF.

This clonotype was counted at least ten times. The CDR3 sequence is CASSENNAWYEQYF. CDR3 in DNA: TGTGCCAGCAGCGAGAACAACGCATGGTACGAGCAGTACTTC. The V and J genes are TRBV2 and TRBJ2-7; D ambiguous. This CDR3 region has 14 residues. Trimming pared 6 bases from V and 4 bases from J, leaving 16 bases between. CDR1 and CDR2 (germline): SNHLY, FYNNEI. The whole variable domain, filled in from reference TRBV2 and TRBJ2-7, reads EPEVTQTPSHQVTQMGQEVILRCVPISNHLYFYWYRQILGQKVEFLVSFYNNEISEKSEIFDDQFSVERPDGSNFTLKIRSTKLEDSAMYFCASSENNAWYEQYFGPGTRLTVT.